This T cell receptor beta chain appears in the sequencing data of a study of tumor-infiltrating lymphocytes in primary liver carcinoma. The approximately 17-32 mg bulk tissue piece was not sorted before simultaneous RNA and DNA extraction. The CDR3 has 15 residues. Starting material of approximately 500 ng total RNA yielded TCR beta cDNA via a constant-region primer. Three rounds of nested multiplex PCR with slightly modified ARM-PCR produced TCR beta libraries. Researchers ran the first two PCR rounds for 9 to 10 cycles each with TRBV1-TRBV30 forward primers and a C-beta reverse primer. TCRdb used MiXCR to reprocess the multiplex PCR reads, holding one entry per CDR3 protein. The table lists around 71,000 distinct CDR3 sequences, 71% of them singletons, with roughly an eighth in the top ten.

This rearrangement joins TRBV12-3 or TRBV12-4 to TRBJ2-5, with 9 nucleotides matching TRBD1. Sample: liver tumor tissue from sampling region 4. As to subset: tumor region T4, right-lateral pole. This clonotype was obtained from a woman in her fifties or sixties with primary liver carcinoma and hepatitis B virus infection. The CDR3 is CTSSDAGTGQETQYF. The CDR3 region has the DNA TGTACAAGCAGTGATGCCGGGACAGGGCAAGAGACCCAGTACTTC.